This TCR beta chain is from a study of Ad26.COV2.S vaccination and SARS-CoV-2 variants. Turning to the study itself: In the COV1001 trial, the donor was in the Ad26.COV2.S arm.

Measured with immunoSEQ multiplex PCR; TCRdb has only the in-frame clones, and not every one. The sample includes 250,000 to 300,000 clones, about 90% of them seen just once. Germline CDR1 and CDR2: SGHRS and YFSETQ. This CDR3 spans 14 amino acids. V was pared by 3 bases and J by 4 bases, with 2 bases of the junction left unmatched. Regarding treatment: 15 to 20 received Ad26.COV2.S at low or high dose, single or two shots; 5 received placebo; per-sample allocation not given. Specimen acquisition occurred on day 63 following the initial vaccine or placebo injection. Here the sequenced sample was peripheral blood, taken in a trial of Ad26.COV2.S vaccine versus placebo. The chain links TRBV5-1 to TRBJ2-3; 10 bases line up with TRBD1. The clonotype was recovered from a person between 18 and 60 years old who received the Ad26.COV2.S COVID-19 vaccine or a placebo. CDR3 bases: TGCGCCAGCAGCTCGGGACAGGGGCCAGATACGCAGTATTTT. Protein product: CASSSGQGPDTQYF.